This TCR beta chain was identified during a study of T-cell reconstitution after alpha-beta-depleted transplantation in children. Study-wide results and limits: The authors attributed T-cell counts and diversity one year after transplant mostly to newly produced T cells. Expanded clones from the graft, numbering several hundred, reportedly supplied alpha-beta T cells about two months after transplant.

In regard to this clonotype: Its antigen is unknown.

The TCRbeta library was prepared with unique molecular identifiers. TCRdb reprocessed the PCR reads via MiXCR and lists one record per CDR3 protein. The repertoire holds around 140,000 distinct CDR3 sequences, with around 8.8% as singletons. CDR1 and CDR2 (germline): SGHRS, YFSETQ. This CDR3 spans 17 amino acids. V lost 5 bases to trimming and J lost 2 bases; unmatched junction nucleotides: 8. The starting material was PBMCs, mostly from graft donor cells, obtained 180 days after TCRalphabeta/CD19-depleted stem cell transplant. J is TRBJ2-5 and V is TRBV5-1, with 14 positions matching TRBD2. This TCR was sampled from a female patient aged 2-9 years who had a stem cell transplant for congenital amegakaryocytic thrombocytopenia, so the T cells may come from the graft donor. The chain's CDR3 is CASRTSGGEKLQETQYF. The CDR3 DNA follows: TGCGCCAGCAGGACTAGCGGGGGGGAGAAACTGCAAGAGACCCAGTACTTC.